The rows below give T cell receptor beta chains drawn from one sample of a study of blood T cell repertoires in COVID-19. TCRdb keeps only in-frame clones here, not all; method: immunoSEQ multiplex PCR. The sample has hundreds of thousands of clones; 90% are singletons. Sequenced input: PBMCs or T cells enriched from blood (not recorded which). These receptors came from a young woman with acute COVID-19. CDR3s include the opening cysteine and the closing phenylalanine or tryptophan. D genes are given only for firm matches. Clone size is stated in some rows and not others, as once, few, many or a class when expanded.

len	v_gene	d_gene	abundance	j_gene	CDR3nt	CDR3aa
13	TRBV28	TRBD1	NA	TRBJ1-6	TGTGCCGGACGGGACAGGACCCGCTCACCCCTCCACTTT	CAGRDRTRSPLHF
16	TRBV24-1	TRBD1	NA	TRBJ1-4	TGTGCCACCAAAGGGACCATGAGACAGGGTGAGGAAAAACTGTTTTTT	CATKGTMRQGEEKLFF
16	TRBV25-1	TRBD2	once	TRBJ2-7	TGTGCCAGCAGTCCTTGGGTGGCTAGCGGGAGTAACGAGCAGTACTTC	CASSPWVASGSNEQYF
15	TRBV7-3	NA	NA	TRBJ2-5	TGTGCCAGCAGCTTAACCGGCGGGGACGGAGAGACCCAGTACTTC	CASSLTGGDGETQYF
15	TRBV7-2	TRBD2	NA	TRBJ2-7	TGTGCCAGCAGCTTAGTAGCTAGCGGGGTCTACGAGCAGTACTTC	CASSLVASGVYEQYF
13	TRBV6-5	NA	NA	TRBJ2-1	TGTGCCAGCAGTTACCCAGGATACAATGAGCAGTTCTTC	CASSYPGYNEQFF
13	TRBV6-4	NA	NA	TRBJ2-2	TGTGCCAGCAGTGCCAGGGGTCCCGGGGAGCTGTTTTTT	CASSARGPGELFF
15	TRBV5-6	NA	once	TRBJ2-2	TGTGCCAGCAGCTTACCAAGGGGGTCAGGCGGGGAGCTGTTTTTT	CASSLPRGSGGELFF
16	TRBV5-1	TRBD2	NA	TRBJ2-2	TGCGCCAGCAGCCCACGGACTAGCGGGGCTACCGGGGAGCTGTTTTTT	CASSPRTSGATGELFF
14	TRBV6-5	TRBD2	NA	TRBJ2-3	TGTGCCAGCAGAGGACTAGGGAGCACAGATACGCAGTATTTT	CASRGLGSTDTQYF
14	TRBV18	NA	once	TRBJ1-1	TGTGCCAGCTCACCAAGGACAGCTAACGAAGCGGCTTTCTTT	CASSPRTANEAAFF
11	TRBV13	NA	NA	TRBJ2-1	TGTGCCAGCAGCCCAGGGGACGGGCAGTTCTTC	CASSPGDGQFF
16	TRBV27	TRBD2	NA	TRBJ2-1	TGTGCCAGCAGTCCAAGACTAGCGGGAGAGCACAATGAGCAGTTCTTC	CASSPRLAGEHNEQFF
14	TRBV2	TRBD1	NA	TRBJ2-1	TGTGCCAGCAGTGAACGGGACAGCTACAATGAGCAGTTCTTC	CASSERDSYNEQFF
17	TRBV27	TRBD1	NA	TRBJ1-4	TGTGCCAGTAGGTTGGCCGGGACAGGGAGGGTGAATGAAAAACTGTTTTTT	CASRLAGTGRVNEKLFF
18	TRBV9	TRBD2	NA	TRBJ2-2	TGTGCCAGCAGCGTCGGACTAGCGGGAGGGCCGAACACCGGGGAGCTGTTTTTT	CASSVGLAGGPNTGELFF
14	TRBV4-2	NA	once	TRBJ2-1	TGTGCCAGCACCTATGACTGGACCTACAATGAGCAGTTCTTC	CASTYDWTYNEQFF
15	TRBV7-9	TRBD1	once	TRBJ1-4	TGTGCCAGCAGCATACCGACAGGGGGCTCTGAAAAACTGTTTTTT	CASSIPTGGSEKLFF
13	TRBV9	NA	NA	TRBJ2-3	TGTGCCAGCAGCGCCTTAAGCACAGATACGCAGTATTTT	CASSALSTDTQYF
16	TRBV5-1	TRBD2	NA	TRBJ2-5	TGCGCCAGCAGCTTGGTATTAGCGGGAGGGAAAGAGACCCAGTACTTC	CASSLVLAGGKETQYF
16	TRBV27	TRBD1	NA	TRBJ1-5	TGTGCCAGCAGTCCATCATGGACAGGGGCAAATCAGCCCCAGCATTTT	CASSPSWTGANQPQHF
14	TRBV11-1	TRBD1	NA	TRBJ2-5	TGTGCCAGCAGCATGGGACAGGGGGGGGAGACCCAGTACTTC	CASSMGQGGETQYF
14	TRBV18	TRBD1	NA	TRBJ2-7	TGTGCCAGCTCACCAAGGACAGGGGGCTACGAGCAGTACTTC	CASSPRTGGYEQYF
14	TRBV11-2	TRBD1	NA	TRBJ1-1	TGTGCCAGCAGCCCTACAGGGGTCAACACTGAAGCTTTCTTT	CASSPTGVNTEAFF
13	TRBV18	NA	NA	TRBJ2-3	TGTGCCAGCTCACCGAATGACAGGCTACGTGAGTATTTT	CASSPNDRLREYF
16	TRBV11-2	NA	NA	TRBJ1-3	TGTGCCAGCAGCTTATACGCGGTGGACTCTGGAAACACCATATATTTT	CASSLYAVDSGNTIYF
15	TRBV27	NA	NA	TRBJ2-2	TGTGCCAGCACCCCCCGTAGCGGGAACACCGGGGAGCTGTTTTTT	CASTPRSGNTGELFF
16	TRBV6-5	TRBD1	NA	TRBJ2-1	TGTGCCAGCAGTTATCTGGGGACAGGTGGATACAATGAGCAGTTCTTC	CASSYLGTGGYNEQFF
15	TRBV15	TRBD1	NA	TRBJ1-5	TGTGCCACCAGCAGAGACCAGGGGGGAAATCAGCCCCAGCATTTT	CATSRDQGGNQPQHF
13	TRBV7-7	TRBD1	NA	TRBJ1-2	TGTGCTCTAGTGGGACAGAAGTCGTTTATGGACACCTTC	CALVGQKSFMDTF
13	TRBV5-1	NA	NA	TRBJ2-1	TGCGCCAGCAGTTTAGGGGGTGACAATGAGCAGTTCTTC	CASSLGGDNEQFF
16	TRBV5-1	TRBD2	NA	TRBJ2-2	TGCGCCAGCAGCTATGTAGCGGGAGCGAACACCGGGGAGCTGTTTTTT	CASSYVAGANTGELFF
15	TRBV28	NA	NA	TRBJ1-5	TGTGCCAGCAGTTTGTCCACCTATAGCAATCAGCCCCAGCATTTT	CASSLSTYSNQPQHF
15	TRBV27	TRBD2	NA	TRBJ2-2	TGTGCCAGCAGACTAGCGGCCCCACCCGTAGGGGAGCTGTTTTTT	CASRLAAPPVGELFF
13	TRBV19	TRBD1	NA	TRBJ1-2	TGTGCCAGTACCCCGGACGACAGGGGCGGCTACACCTTC	CASTPDDRGGYTF
16	TRBV3-1/TRBV3-2	NA	NA	TRBJ1-3	TGTGCCAGCAGCCAAGACAGGGCCTCCTCTGGAAACACCATATATTTT	CASSQDRASSGNTIYF
16	TRBV27	NA	NA	TRBJ1-4	TGTGCCAGCAGCCCCATCGACATTACGAACCCCTCAAAACTGTTTTTT	CASSPIDITNPSKLFF
10	TRBV28	NA	NA	TRBJ1-2	TGTGCCAGCAATGAGGATGGCTACACCTTC	CASNEDGYTF
14	TRBV27	TRBD1	NA	TRBJ1-6	TGTGCCAGCAGTTCGGACAGGACCAATTCACCCCTCCACTTT	CASSSDRTNSPLHF
18	TRBV3-1/TRBV3-2	TRBD1	NA	TRBJ2-3	TGTGCCAGCAGCCAAGAGGGGACAGGGGGCGATTCGGGAGATACGCAGTATTTT	CASSQEGTGGDSGDTQYF
15	TRBV7-2	NA	NA	TRBJ2-7	TGTGCCAGCAGCTTAGAAACAAAGATCTCCTACGAGCAGTACTTC	CASSLETKISYEQYF
16	TRBV7-9	TRBD1	NA	TRBJ1-1	TGTGCCAGCAGCTTATATGGGACAGGGGGGAACACTGAAGCTTTCTTT	CASSLYGTGGNTEAFF
10	TRBV19	NA	NA	TRBJ1-2	TGTGCCAGTAGACTGAACGGCTACACCTTC	CASRLNGYTF
13	TRBV14	NA	NA	TRBJ2-1	TGTGCCAGCAGCCAGCGACCGGACATAAGGCAGTTCTTC	CASSQRPDIRQFF
13	TRBV28	NA	NA	TRBJ1-1	TGTGCCAGCAGTGGAGGAGGTGGCACTGAAGCTTTCTTT	CASSGGGGTEAFF
15	TRBV5-4	TRBD1	NA	TRBJ1-2	TGTGCCAGCAGCTCCGGGACAGGGGCGGGCAATGGCTACACCTTC	CASSSGTGAGNGYTF
16	TRBV6-5	NA	NA	TRBJ1-2	TGTGCCAGCAGTTACTCGGAAACAGGTCCTGCCTATGGCTACACCTTC	CASSYSETGPAYGYTF
18	TRBV28	NA	NA	TRBJ1-5	TGTGCCAGCAGTTCAGGGTTAGCGGGGAGGCTTGTAGAGAAGCCCCAGCATTTT	CASSSGLAGRLVEKPQHF
15	TRBV4-2	TRBD2	NA	TRBJ2-1	TGTGCCAGCAGCCAAGCAACTAGCGGGGGGAATGAGCAGTTCTTC	CASSQATSGGNEQFF
16	TRBV5-1	TRBD1	once	TRBJ1-4	TGCGCCAGCAGCTTGTCCCAACAGGGGTATGATGAAAAACTGTTTTTT	CASSLSQQGYDEKLFF
14	TRBV19	NA	many	TRBJ2-7	TGTGCCAGTAAACCCCGACAGGCCTCCTACGAGCAGTACTTC	CASKPRQASYEQYF
13	TRBV12-3/TRBV12-4	NA	NA	TRBJ1-2	TGTGCCAGCAGTTTAGGAGGGAACTATGGCTACACCTTC	CASSLGGNYGYTF
13	TRBV28	NA	once	TRBJ1-2	TGTGCCAGCACCGAACGACTAAACTATGGCTACACCTTC	CASTERLNYGYTF
14	TRBV3-1/TRBV3-2	TRBD2	NA	TRBJ2-5	TGTGCCAGCAGCCCAGGGCCGGGAGGATCGACCCAGTACTTC	CASSPGPGGSTQYF
16	TRBV5-1	TRBD1	NA	TRBJ2-2	TGCGCCAGCAGCCGTCGACAGGGGGAGCGCACCGGGGAGCTGTTTTTT	CASSRRQGERTGELFF
14	TRBV2	NA	NA	TRBJ2-7	TGTGCCAGCAGTGTTGAGGAAAGGGGCTACGAGCAGTACTTC	CASSVEERGYEQYF
14	TRBV24-1	TRBD1	NA	TRBJ1-5	TGTGCCACCAGTGATTCGCAGGGGGATCAGCCCCAGCATTTT	CATSDSQGDQPQHF
14	TRBV4-2	NA	NA	TRBJ2-7	TGTGCCAGCAGCCAGGGACACACGAAATACGAGCAGTACTTC	CASSQGHTKYEQYF
16	TRBV27	NA	NA	TRBJ1-1	TGTGCCAGCAGCTCCCTGGAAAAGGGGGTGAACACTGAAGCTTTCTTT	CASSSLEKGVNTEAFF